The 20 T cell receptor beta chains listed next were all sequenced from one sample in a study of blood T cells in healthy people across ages. Then a second PCR, running roughly 7 to 11 cycles, was carried out with a sample-barcoded 5' primer and a J-beta primer mix. TCRdb itself ran the 5' RACE reads through MiXCR, one entry per CDR3 protein. The table lists approximately 780,000 distinct CDR3 sequences, more than 25% of them singletons. Another study also made use of these data, one on T cells of mothers and their children.

Sequencing input: blood. Receptors were obtained from a boy aged 5-17 years in good health.

This chain uses TRBV4-2 with TRBJ2-5, with TRBD1 matching 9 bases. The J call is in doubt because the DNA end fits TRBJ2-1 better. Germline lookup yields CDR1 LGHNA and CDR2 YNFKEQ. This CDR3 is 14 amino acids long. The CDR3 loop reads CASSHRQGENEQFF. CDR3 nucleotide sequence: TGTGCCAGCAGCCATCGACAGGGGGAGAATGAGCAGTTCTTC.

The genes are TRBV5-1 and TRBJ1-2; 8 positions agree with TRBD1. This CDR3 spans 15 amino acids. V was pared by 3 bases and J by 4 bases, with 8 bases of the junction left unmatched. Germline CDR1 and CDR2: SGHRS and YFSETQ. This CDR3 reads CASSSAGGAGYGYTF. The DNA of the CDR3 is TGCGCCAGCAGCTCAGCAGGGGGCGCCGGCTATGGCTACACCTTC.

With respect to this clonotype: A read error may be the cause here, since a much bigger clone is one base away. The CDR3 region has the DNA TGTGCCAGCAGTCCGACGGACTCTGTGGCCAACGTCCTGACTTTC. Translation: CASSPTDSVANVLTF. V is TRBV6-5 and J is TRBJ2-6; a weak D match, TRBD2 (5 bases). The CDR3 contains 15 residues. CDR1 is MNHEY and CDR2 is SVGAGI in the germline V gene.

In this sample, this clonotype turned up a few times. This rearrangement joins TRBV12-3 or TRBV12-4 to TRBJ1-4, with TRBD1 as a possible D gene (5 bases). V dropped 4 bases and J dropped 5 bases, with 20 bases sitting between them. This CDR3 region has 17 residues. The CDR3 nucleotides are TGTGCCAGCAGTTCCGACGGACGGATAGGGGAGAATGAAAAACTGTTTTTT. Amino acids: CASSSDGRIGENEKLFF.

The chain joins TRBV6-2 or TRBV6-3 to TRBJ2-1; D might be TRBD2 (5 bases). Trimming took off 5 bases at V and 8 bases at J, with 7 bases between the two ends. The CDR3 loop spans 11 amino acids. Germline values: CDR1 MNHEY, CDR2 SVGEGT. The CDR3 DNA follows: TGTGCCAGCAGTCCTAGCTATGAGCAGTTCTTC. Its translation: CASSPSYEQFF.

There are many counts of this clonotype. The chain has TRBV3-1 and TRBJ2-5, with D unclear. Trimming shortened V by 2 bases and J by 5 bases, and 3 bases separated the two germline ends. The germline V gene encodes CDR1 LGHDT and CDR2 YNNKEL (reference sequence). The length of the CDR3 is 11 residues. DNA for the CDR3: TGTGCCAGCAGCCAATCCGAGACCCAGTACTTC. Amino acid sequence: CASSQSETQYF.

The chain employs TRBV5-1 and TRBJ1-1, with TRBD1 matching over 7 bases. The ends lost 7 bases at V and 1 base at J; junction bases unmatched: 4. The CDR3 contains 13 residues. CDR1 is SGHRS and CDR2 is YFSETQ in the germline V gene. The CDR3 sequence is CASRDSENTEAFF. CDR3 DNA sequence: TGCGCCAGCCGGGACAGTGAGAACACTGAAGCTTTCTTT.

The genes are TRBV5-1 and TRBJ2-3; 7 positions match TRBD1. The germline gives CDR1 SGHRS, CDR2 YFSETQ. J lost 0 bases, V lost 0 bases, and 13 bases had no gene match. The CDR3 loop spans 19 amino acids. In DNA, the CDR3 is TGCGCCAGCAGCTTGGCCCGACAGGGATCCAAACCTAGCACAGATACGCAGTATTTT. Translated, it gives CASSLARQGSKPSTDTQYF.

This clonotype occurred a few times. The V call is TRBV7-9, the J call TRBJ2-7, with a tentative D call TRBD2 (6 bases). This CDR3 comprises 14 residues. V lost 6 bases to trimming and J lost 5 bases, with 17 bases between them. In germline, CDR1 is SEHNR, CDR2 FQNEAQ (reference sequence). CDR3 protein: CASRTGLATDEQYF. In nucleotides, the CDR3 is TGTGCCAGCAGAACGGGACTGGCCACGGACGAGCAGTACTTC.

This clonotype was seen more than once but under ten times. The chain combines TRBV6-2 or TRBV6-3 with TRBJ2-1; 8 positions agree with TRBD2. Germline V gives CDR1 MNHEY, CDR2 SVGEGT. This CDR3 has 19 residues. J lost 2 bases, V lost 3 bases, and 15 bases had no gene match. The CDR3 DNA follows: TGTGCCAGCAGTTATCGGGTACGGAGGCGGGGGGCCCCCTACAATGAGCAGTTCTTC. Translating it yields CASSYRVRRRGAPYNEQFF.

This clonotype was recorded many times. One end of the junction does not line up with germline, which may come from a read error. The chain employs TRBV5-1 and TRBJ2-1; D gene ambiguous. This CDR3 comprises 13 residues. Germline CDR1 and CDR2: SGHRS and YFSETQ. The DNA for the CDR3 is TGTGCCAGTAGTCTGGACGGAGACAATGAGCAGTTCTTC. It specifies CASSLDGDNEQFF.

This clonotype was observed a handful of times. This chain uses TRBV28 with TRBJ1-1, with D perhaps TRBD1 (5 bases). The CDR3 runs to 13 residues. V was pared by 4 bases and J by 4 bases, with 10 bases between. The germline V gene has CDR1 MDHEN and CDR2 SYDVKM. The chain's CDR3 is CASSSRVSTEAFF. The CDR3 coding sequence is TGTGCCAGCAGTTCCAGGGTTTCCACTGAAGCTTTCTTT.

The J gene is TRBJ2-1, the V gene TRBV4-2, with 12 bases matching TRBD2. The J call may be incorrect, as the DNA end agrees better with TRBJ2-5. CDR3 length equals 15 residues. Germline V lookup: CDR1 LGHNA, CDR2 YNFKEQ. The chain's CDR3 is CASSHRLAGEETQYF. In nucleotides, the CDR3 is TGTGCCAGCAGCCACCGACTAGCGGGGGAAGAGACCCAGTACTTC.

This clonotype was recorded many times. The V call is TRBV12-5, the J call TRBJ2-2; D is undetermined. Trimming removed 3 bases at V and 0 bases at J, with 2 bases between. CDR1 LGHNT and CDR2 FRNRAP come from the germline V gene. There are 13 residues in the CDR3. CDR3 residues: CASGLPNTGELFF. CDR3 bases: TGTGCTAGTGGTTTACCGAACACCGGGGAGCTGTTTTTT.

The genes are TRBV7-9 and TRBJ2-5; 12 positions agree with TRBD1. The CDR3 length is 15 residues. Germline trimming cut 6 bases from V and 4 bases from J; bases unmatched to any gene: 6. The germline gives CDR1 SEHNR, CDR2 FQNEAQ (reference sequence). This CDR3 is CASRPRDRGRETQYF. DNA for the CDR3: TGTGCCAGCAGACCCCGGGACAGGGGGCGAGAGACCCAGTACTTC.

This clonotype came up a few times. The rearrangement joins TRBV7-9 to TRBJ2-1, with D maybe TRBD1 (6 bases). The germline V gene has CDR1 SEHNR and CDR2 FQNEAQ (reference sequence). This CDR3 comprises 15 residues. The V gene lost 2 bases and the J gene lost 2 bases, with 10 bases spanning the gap. CDR3 protein: CASSLQGSTYNEQFF. The CDR3 bases are TGTGCCAGCAGCTTACAGGGGAGTACCTACAATGAGCAGTTCTTC.

The chain joins TRBV4-1 to TRBJ2-5; D possibly corresponds to TRBD2 (6 bases). The V gene lost 4 bases and the J gene lost 7 bases, with 16 bases spanning the gap. Germline CDR1 and CDR2: MGHRA and YSYEKL. The CDR3 is 14 residues long. Here the CDR3 reads CASSPGTSLGTQYF. CDR3 DNA: TGCGCCAGCAGCCCCGGGACTTCCCTCGGGACCCAGTACTTC.

This clonotype was recorded a few times. J is TRBJ1-4 and V is TRBV7-2; D unresolved. Germline V gives CDR1 SGHTA, CDR2 FQGNSA. Trimming removed 5 bases at V and 7 bases at J, with 17 bases between. This CDR3 comprises 15 residues. CDR3 loop: CASSPQLGPGEKLFF. The CDR3 nucleotides read TGTGCCAGCAGCCCCCAGTTAGGACCAGGTGAAAAACTGTTTTTT.

CDR3 sequence: CASSLSRGRDQPQHF. CDR3 bases: TGTGCCAGCAGTTTATCCAGGGGGAGGGATCAGCCCCAGCATTTT. This chain connects TRBV27 to TRBJ1-5; 7 positions match TRBD1. CDR1 is MNHEY, CDR2 SMNVEV, per germline (reference sequence). The CDR3 runs 15 residues. V shed 0 bases, J shed 5 bases, and the junction held 4 bases outside the gene matches.

The chain links TRBV5-1 to TRBJ2-2; a possible D gene is TRBD2 (6 bases). V lost 2 bases to trimming and J lost 4 bases, with 9 bases between them. CDR1 and CDR2 (germline): SGHRS, YFSETQ. This CDR3 contains 14 residues. This CDR3 reads CASSFEGGTGELFF. For the CDR3, the DNA is TGCGCCAGCAGCTTCGAGGGAGGCACCGGGGAGCTGTTTTTT.